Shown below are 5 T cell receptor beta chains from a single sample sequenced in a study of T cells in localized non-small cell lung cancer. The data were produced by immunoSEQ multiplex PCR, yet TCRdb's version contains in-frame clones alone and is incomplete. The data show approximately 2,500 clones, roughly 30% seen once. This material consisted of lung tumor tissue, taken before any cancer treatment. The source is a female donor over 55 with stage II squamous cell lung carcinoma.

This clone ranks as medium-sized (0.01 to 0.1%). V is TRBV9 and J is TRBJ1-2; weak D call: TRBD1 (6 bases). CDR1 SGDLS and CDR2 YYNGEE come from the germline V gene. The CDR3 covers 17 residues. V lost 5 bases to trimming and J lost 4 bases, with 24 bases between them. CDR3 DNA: TGTGCCAGCAGTGAATACGGGCAACAGGGCTCCTTCTATGGCTACACCTTC. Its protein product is CASSEYGQQGSFYGYTF.

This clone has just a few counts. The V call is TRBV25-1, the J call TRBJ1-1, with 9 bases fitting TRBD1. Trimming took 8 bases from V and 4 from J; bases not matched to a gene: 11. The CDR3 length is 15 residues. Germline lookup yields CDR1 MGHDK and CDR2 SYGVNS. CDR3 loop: CASGGTGTGGTEAFF. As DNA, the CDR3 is TGTGCCAGCGGGGGGACAGGGACGGGAGGCACTGAAGCTTTCTTT.

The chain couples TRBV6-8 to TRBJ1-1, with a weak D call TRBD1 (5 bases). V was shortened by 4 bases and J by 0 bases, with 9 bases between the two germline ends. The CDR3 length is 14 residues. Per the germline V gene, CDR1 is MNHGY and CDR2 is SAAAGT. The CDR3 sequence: CASSSTALNTEAFF. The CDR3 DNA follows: TGTGCCAGCAGTTCGACAGCTCTGAACACTGAAGCTTTCTTT.

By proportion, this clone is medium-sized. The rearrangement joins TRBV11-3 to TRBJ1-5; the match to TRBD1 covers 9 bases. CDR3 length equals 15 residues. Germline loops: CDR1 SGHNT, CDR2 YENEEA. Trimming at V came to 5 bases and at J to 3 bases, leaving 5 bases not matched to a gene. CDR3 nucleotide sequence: TGTGCCAGCAGCCAGGGACAGGGAGACAATCAGCCCCAGCATTTT. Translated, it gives CASSQGQGDNQPQHF.

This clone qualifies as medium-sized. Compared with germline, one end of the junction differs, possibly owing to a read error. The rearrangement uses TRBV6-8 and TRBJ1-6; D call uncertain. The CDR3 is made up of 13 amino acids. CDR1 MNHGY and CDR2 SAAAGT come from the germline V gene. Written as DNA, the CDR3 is TGTGCCAGCAGTGACTCGAGTAATTCACCCCTCCACTTT. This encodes CASSDSSNSPLHF.